Listed below are T cell receptor beta chains from one sample, sequenced in a study of blood T cell repertoires in COVID-19. Sequencing was performed with immunoSEQ multiplex PCR; in TCRdb, only in-frame clones are kept and a portion is missing. Among over 80,000 clones listed, less than 85% were seen once. The sequenced material came from peripheral blood. The origin of the receptors is a man between 65 and 85 years old with COVID-19, enrolled during active disease. Both conserved end residues are part of each CDR3. The D gene is left open where the match is weak. Clone size is shown for a subset of rows, as once, few, many or a class of expanded clone.

CDR3 length: 14; D gene: NA; V gene: TRBV19; clone size: NA; J gene: TRBJ2-5; CDR3 DNA: TGTGCCAGTAGCGATAGCGGAGCCCGGGAGACCCAGTACTTC; CDR3 protein: CASSDSGARETQYF
CDR3 length: 14; D gene: NA; V gene: TRBV14; clone size: NA; J gene: TRBJ1-2; CDR3 DNA: TGTGCCAGCAGCCAAGTAGGACAGCGATATGGCTACACCTTC; CDR3 protein: CASSQVGQRYGYTF
CDR3 length: 17; D gene: TRBD1; V gene: TRBV7-9; clone size: NA; J gene: TRBJ2-7; CDR3 DNA: TGTGCCAGCAGCTCTCCCTCCGGGACAGGCCTCTCCTACGAGCAGTACTTC; CDR3 protein: CASSSPSGTGLSYEQYF
CDR3 length: 16; D gene: NA; V gene: TRBV4-3; clone size: NA; J gene: TRBJ2-3; CDR3 DNA: TGCGCCAGCAGCCAAGGGGGCGGAGGGAACACAGATACGCAGTATTTT; CDR3 protein: CASSQGGGGNTDTQYF
CDR3 length: 13; D gene: NA; V gene: TRBV30; clone size: NA; J gene: TRBJ1-2; CDR3 DNA: TGTGCCTGGGGTTTATCAGGGAATCTTGGCTACACCTTC; CDR3 protein: CAWGLSGNLGYTF
CDR3 length: 17; D gene: TRBD2; V gene: TRBV3-1/TRBV3-2; clone size: NA; J gene: TRBJ2-3; CDR3 DNA: TGTGCCAGCAGCCAAGATACGACTAGCGGTAGCACAGATACGCAGTATTTT; CDR3 protein: CASSQDTTSGSTDTQYF
CDR3 length: 11; D gene: NA; V gene: TRBV20-1; clone size: NA; J gene: TRBJ2-3; CDR3 DNA: TGCAGTGCTCTGGGGGCCGCGGCGCAGTATTTT; CDR3 protein: CSALGAAAQYF
CDR3 length: 15; D gene: TRBD1; V gene: TRBV5-1; clone size: once; J gene: TRBJ2-1; CDR3 DNA: TGCGCCAGCAGCTTGGTGGGCGACAGGGTGAATGAGCAGTTCTTC; CDR3 protein: CASSLVGDRVNEQFF
CDR3 length: 13; D gene: TRBD1; V gene: TRBV11-3; clone size: NA; J gene: TRBJ2-1; CDR3 DNA: TGTGCCAGCAGCTTAGATGGGGACAGCCAGCAGTTCTTC; CDR3 protein: CASSLDGDSQQFF
CDR3 length: 13; D gene: NA; V gene: TRBV28; clone size: NA; J gene: TRBJ1-6; CDR3 DNA: TGTGCCAGCAGTCCAGGCAACAATTCACCCCTCCACTTT; CDR3 protein: CASSPGNNSPLHF
CDR3 length: 14; D gene: NA; V gene: TRBV4-3; clone size: NA; J gene: TRBJ2-7; CDR3 DNA: TGCGCCAGCAGCCAAGACTTCAGGGACACCGGGCAGTACTTC; CDR3 protein: CASSQDFRDTGQYF
CDR3 length: 14; D gene: TRBD1; V gene: TRBV19; clone size: NA; J gene: TRBJ2-7; CDR3 DNA: TGTGCCAGTAGTCCTCTTCCGGGACAGGGCGTGCAGTACTTC; CDR3 protein: CASSPLPGQGVQYF
CDR3 length: 11; D gene: NA; V gene: TRBV6-5; clone size: NA; J gene: TRBJ1-4; CDR3 DNA: TGTGCCAGTATGGGGGGGAATAAACTGTTTTTT; CDR3 protein: CASMGGNKLFF
CDR3 length: 13; D gene: TRBD1; V gene: TRBV7-2; clone size: NA; J gene: TRBJ2-5; CDR3 DNA: TGTGCCAGCAGCTTAGGTGGACAGGGGAGCCAGTACTTC; CDR3 protein: CASSLGGQGSQYF
CDR3 length: 14; D gene: TRBD1; V gene: TRBV5-8; clone size: NA; J gene: TRBJ1-5; CDR3 DNA: TGTGCCAGCAGCCGCGGGACAGGGGGTCAGCCCCAGCATTTT; CDR3 protein: CASSRGTGGQPQHF
CDR3 length: 17; D gene: TRBD2; V gene: TRBV7-2; clone size: once; J gene: TRBJ2-7; CDR3 DNA: TGTGCCAGCAGCCCCGGTGGGGGAGGGCCATTCTCCTACGAGCAGTACTTC; CDR3 protein: CASSPGGGGPFSYEQYF
CDR3 length: 15; D gene: NA; V gene: TRBV5-6; clone size: NA; J gene: TRBJ1-6; CDR3 DNA: TGTGCCAGCAGCTTCATCGGGGGAGGGAATTCACCCCTCCACTTT; CDR3 protein: CASSFIGGGNSPLHF
CDR3 length: 14; D gene: TRBD2; V gene: TRBV6-5; clone size: NA; J gene: TRBJ2-5; CDR3 DNA: TGTGCCAGCAGTTACTCCGGGACTAGCGGGAGCCTGTACTTC; CDR3 protein: CASSYSGTSGSLYF
CDR3 length: 18; D gene: TRBD2; V gene: TRBV7-2; clone size: few; J gene: TRBJ2-1; CDR3 DNA: TGTGCCAGCAGCTTACTTGGCGCGGGCGGGAGGGCCGGTAATGAGCAGTTCTTC; CDR3 protein: CASSLLGAGGRAGNEQFF
CDR3 length: 16; D gene: TRBD1; V gene: TRBV7-9; clone size: NA; J gene: TRBJ2-3; CDR3 DNA: TGTGCCAGCAGCCCCACCGGGCAGGGGGCCACAGATACGCAGTATTTT; CDR3 protein: CASSPTGQGATDTQYF
CDR3 length: 12; D gene: NA; V gene: TRBV15; clone size: NA; J gene: TRBJ1-2; CDR3 DNA: TGTGCCACCAGCAGAGATCAGTATGGCTACACCTTC; CDR3 protein: CATSRDQYGYTF
CDR3 length: 15; D gene: NA; V gene: TRBV7-9; clone size: medium-sized; J gene: TRBJ1-2; CDR3 DNA: TGTGCCAGCAGCTTAGGCGGTGGCCCCTACTATGGCTACACCTTC; CDR3 protein: CASSLGGGPYYGYTF
CDR3 length: 15; D gene: NA; V gene: TRBV19; clone size: few; J gene: TRBJ2-7; CDR3 DNA: TGTGCCAGTAGTATTAATCCGTCGAGTGGCTACGAGCAGTACTTC; CDR3 protein: CASSINPSSGYEQYF
CDR3 length: 17; D gene: TRBD2; V gene: TRBV6-1; clone size: few; J gene: TRBJ2-3; CDR3 DNA: TGTGCCAGCAGTGAAGTACGAGGGAGGGCCGGAGCAGATACGCAGTATTTT; CDR3 protein: CASSEVRGRAGADTQYF
CDR3 length: 15; D gene: TRBD1; V gene: TRBV3-1/TRBV3-2; clone size: NA; J gene: TRBJ1-1; CDR3 DNA: TGTGCCAGCACCACGGGACAGGGGGCGCTTAATGAAGCTTTCTTT; CDR3 protein: CASTTGQGALNEAFF
CDR3 length: 15; D gene: NA; V gene: TRBV28; clone size: few; J gene: TRBJ2-4; CDR3 DNA: TGTGCCAGCAGCTCTGGGGGGATAGCCAAAAACATTCAGTACTTC; CDR3 protein: CASSSGGIAKNIQYF
CDR3 length: 13; D gene: NA; V gene: TRBV9; clone size: once; J gene: TRBJ2-1; CDR3 DNA: TGTGCCAGCAGCGTAAACCACTTAAATGAGCAGTTCTTC; CDR3 protein: CASSVNHLNEQFF
CDR3 length: 16; D gene: TRBD2; V gene: TRBV7-2; clone size: NA; J gene: TRBJ2-1; CDR3 DNA: TGTGCCAGCAGCCTCACTAGCGGGAGGGCTCGCAATGAGCAGTTCTTC; CDR3 protein: CASSLTSGRARNEQFF
CDR3 length: 17; D gene: NA; V gene: TRBV7-2; clone size: NA; J gene: TRBJ2-5; CDR3 DNA: TGTGCCAGCAGCTTACGACGGTTCGCAGGCCGACAAGAGACCCAGTACTTC; CDR3 protein: CASSLRRFAGRQETQYF
CDR3 length: 16; D gene: TRBD1; V gene: TRBV7-9; clone size: once; J gene: TRBJ2-7; CDR3 DNA: TGTGCCAGCAGCTTTCCCGGGACAGGGCCTTCCTACGAGCAGTACTTC; CDR3 protein: CASSFPGTGPSYEQYF
CDR3 length: 14; D gene: NA; V gene: TRBV5-4; clone size: NA; J gene: TRBJ1-6; CDR3 DNA: TGTGCCAGCAGCTTGGCTAGTCCATATTCACCCCTCCACTTT; CDR3 protein: CASSLASPYSPLHF
CDR3 length: 13; D gene: NA; V gene: TRBV6-5; clone size: few; J gene: TRBJ1-5; CDR3 DNA: TGTGCCAGCAGACAGGTTAACAATCAGCCCCAGCATTTT; CDR3 protein: CASRQVNNQPQHF
CDR3 length: 14; D gene: TRBD1; V gene: TRBV5-1; clone size: NA; J gene: TRBJ2-5; CDR3 DNA: TGCGCCAGCAGACGGGACAGGGGGCCAGAGACCCAGTACTTC; CDR3 protein: CASRRDRGPETQYF
CDR3 length: 15; D gene: NA; V gene: TRBV5-6; clone size: NA; J gene: TRBJ2-7; CDR3 DNA: TGTGCCAGCAGCTTTCGCATCCGGGGGACGGCCGAGCAGTACTTC; CDR3 protein: CASSFRIRGTAEQYF
CDR3 length: 14; D gene: NA; V gene: TRBV30; clone size: once; J gene: TRBJ2-3; CDR3 DNA: TGTGCCTGGAGAAAGAGGGGGAGCACAGATACGCAGTATTTT; CDR3 protein: CAWRKRGSTDTQYF
CDR3 length: 14; D gene: NA; V gene: TRBV28; clone size: few; J gene: TRBJ1-1; CDR3 DNA: TGTGCCAGCAGTAGAGACAGGTTGAACACTGAAGCTTTCTTT; CDR3 protein: CASSRDRLNTEAFF
CDR3 length: 15; D gene: NA; V gene: TRBV6-5; clone size: once; J gene: TRBJ1-4; CDR3 DNA: TGTGCCAGCAGTTTAAACGGACAGTCTAATGAAAAACTGTTTTTT; CDR3 protein: CASSLNGQSNEKLFF
CDR3 length: 17; D gene: NA; V gene: TRBV10-3; clone size: NA; J gene: TRBJ2-1; CDR3 DNA: TGTGCCATCAGTGAGTCGGGTGATCGGGGGTCCTACAATGAGCAGTTCTTC; CDR3 protein: CAISESGDRGSYNEQFF
CDR3 length: 16; D gene: TRBD1; V gene: TRBV6-2/TRBV6-3; clone size: NA; J gene: TRBJ2-1; CDR3 DNA: TGTGCCAGCAGTTCTCGAACGGGGACAGGCAATGATGAGCAGTTCTTC; CDR3 protein: CASSSRTGTGNDEQFF
CDR3 length: 16; D gene: TRBD1; V gene: TRBV6-2/TRBV6-3; clone size: few; J gene: TRBJ1-5; CDR3 DNA: TGTGCCAGCAGTTACGGGGGACAGGTTGTTGTACAGCCCCAGCATTTT; CDR3 protein: CASSYGGQVVVQPQHF
CDR3 length: 16; D gene: TRBD1; V gene: TRBV20-1; clone size: once; J gene: TRBJ1-5; CDR3 DNA: TGCAGTGCTAGTAGCCAGACAGGGGACCGCAATCAGCCCCAGCATTTT; CDR3 protein: CSASSQTGDRNQPQHF
CDR3 length: 13; D gene: NA; V gene: TRBV7-2; clone size: few; J gene: TRBJ1-5; CDR3 DNA: TGTGCCAGCAAACAGGGCAACAATCAGCCCCAGCATTTT; CDR3 protein: CASKQGNNQPQHF
CDR3 length: 18; D gene: NA; V gene: TRBV5-1; clone size: NA; J gene: TRBJ2-4; CDR3 DNA: TGCGCCAGCAAATCCCCGGCGTGGGGTATCCGGGACAAAAACATTCAGTACTTC; CDR3 protein: CASKSPAWGIRDKNIQYF
CDR3 length: 16; D gene: TRBD2; V gene: TRBV7-8; clone size: NA; J gene: TRBJ2-3; CDR3 DNA: TGTGCCAGCACCCCCCTGGCTAGCGGGATGAAAGATACGCAGTATTTT; CDR3 protein: CASTPLASGMKDTQYF
CDR3 length: 14; D gene: TRBD2; V gene: TRBV6-5; clone size: NA; J gene: TRBJ2-7; CDR3 DNA: TGTGCCAGTAGGACCGGGACTAGCGGGAGTCAGGGGTACTTC; CDR3 protein: CASRTGTSGSQGYF
CDR3 length: 17; D gene: TRBD2; V gene: TRBV7-9; clone size: NA; J gene: TRBJ2-7; CDR3 DNA: TGTGCCAGCAGCCCTCCACCCCGGACTAGCGGGAGTTACGAGCAGTACTTC; CDR3 protein: CASSPPPRTSGSYEQYF
CDR3 length: 16; D gene: NA; V gene: TRBV19; clone size: NA; J gene: TRBJ1-2; CDR3 DNA: TGTGCCAGTAGTATTGCACAGGCCGAAGTTATCTATGGCTACACCTTC; CDR3 protein: CASSIAQAEVIYGYTF
CDR3 length: 16; D gene: TRBD2; V gene: TRBV28; clone size: NA; J gene: TRBJ2-3; CDR3 DNA: TGTGCCAGCAGTTGGTTTCTAGCGGGAGTCATAGTGGGTGGTTATTTT; CDR3 protein: CASSWFLAGVIVGGYF
CDR3 length: 16; D gene: NA; V gene: TRBV27; clone size: NA; J gene: TRBJ2-3; CDR3 DNA: TGTGCCAGCAGTTATTCTACAAGGCAAGGGGGAGATACGCAGTATTTT; CDR3 protein: CASSYSTRQGGDTQYF
CDR3 length: 13; D gene: TRBD1; V gene: TRBV5-4; clone size: once; J gene: TRBJ2-7; CDR3 DNA: TGTGCCAGCAGCTCCGGGACAGCATACGAGCAGTACTTC; CDR3 protein: CASSSGTAYEQYF
CDR3 length: 14; D gene: NA; V gene: TRBV7-8; clone size: NA; J gene: TRBJ1-5; CDR3 DNA: TGTGCCAGCAGCCCGGGGACTGTTAATCAGCCCCAGCATTTT; CDR3 protein: CASSPGTVNQPQHF